This T cell receptor beta chain was sequenced during a study of T cells in Graves' hyperthyroidism and ophthalmopathy. In the study overall: Before any treatment, at initial diagnosis, peripheral blood was collected. Whole-study findings and limits: Before onset, ophthalmopathy was predicted by the model a median about six months earlier.

Germline V gene sequence: CDR1 SGHAT, CDR2 FQNNGV. The V and J ends lost 2 bases and 4 bases respectively, with 21 bases between them. This CDR3 spans 18 amino acids. Authors of the study amplified TCR beta CDR3 regions from RNA transcripts. Primed by the HTBI set, a first-round RT-PCR was run on the TCR CDR3. One entry per CDR3 protein, called by TCRdb with MiXCR from the multiplex PCR reads. The repertoire consists of hundreds of thousands of distinct CDR3 sequences, with 20% occurring once and the leading ten covering approximately 30%. To note about this clonotype: Its specificity is not known.

Sample: blood. The gene calls are TRBV11-2 and TRBJ2-1; tentatively, D is TRBD2 (6 bases). This sequence originates from a man younger than 45 with Graves' ophthalmopathy. In DNA form, the CDR3 reads TGTGCCAGCAGCTTATCCCCCCCCTTCGGGAGCACATACAATGAGCAGTTCTTC. Its translation: CASSLSPPFGSTYNEQFF.